Below, one T cell receptor beta chain is given with its context. Its specificity is not known. This may be a read error, as it is one base from a much larger clone. Genomic DNA was subjected to two-round multiplex PCR for amplification of TCR beta CDR3. Gene-specific TRBV and TRBJ primers were used in PCR round one. TCRdb called the multiplex PCR reads again in MiXCR, with one record for every CDR3 protein. In the table there are about 59,000 distinct CDR3 sequences, roughly 29% of which are singletons. The sample comes from a study of prognosis after radiotherapy for stage I lung cancer. Overall study context: Patients in the cohort never received concurrent therapy with stereotactic body radiotherapy.

Germline V gene data show CDR1 as DFQATT and CDR2 as SNEGSKA (reference sequence). Trimming removed 5 bases from V and 8 bases from J; junction bases left unmatched: 12. The CDR3 runs 14 residues. The study's findings and limits: Patients who went on to get distant metastases had lower Shannon entropy after stereotactic body radiation therapy. Whether the expanded TCR clones were tumor-specific was not determined.

Peripheral blood, in roughly 6-milliliter volumes, was drawn at each of two time points. This TCR came from a donor aged 50 or older with non-small cell lung cancer. The sequenced sample was PBMCs, obtained before or after stereotactic body radiation therapy (not recorded which). The J gene is TRBJ2-5, the V gene TRBV20-1; TRBD2 aligns across 9 bases. The CDR3 DNA sequence: TGCAGTGCTCGGCTGGCGGGGGGGCTGGATACCCAGTACTTC. Protein sequence: CSARLAGGLDTQYF.